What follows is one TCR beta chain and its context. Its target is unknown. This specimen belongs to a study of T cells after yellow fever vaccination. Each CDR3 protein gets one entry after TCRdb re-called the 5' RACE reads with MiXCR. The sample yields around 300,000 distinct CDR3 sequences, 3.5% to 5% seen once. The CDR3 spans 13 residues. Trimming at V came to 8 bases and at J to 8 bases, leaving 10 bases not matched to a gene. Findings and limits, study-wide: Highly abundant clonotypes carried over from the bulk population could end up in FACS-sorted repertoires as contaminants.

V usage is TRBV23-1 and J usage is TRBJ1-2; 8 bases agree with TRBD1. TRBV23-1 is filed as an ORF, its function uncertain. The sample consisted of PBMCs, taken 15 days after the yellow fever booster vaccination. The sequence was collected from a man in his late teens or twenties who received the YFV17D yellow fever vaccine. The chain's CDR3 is CASCRRTGLGYTF. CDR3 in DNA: TGCGCCAGCTGTAGGCGGACAGGGTTGGGCTACACCTTC.